The 26 T cell receptor beta chains below all came from one sample that was sequenced in a study of beta chain features in type 1 diabetes. Study conclusions and caveats: There was a moderate but significant shortening of TCRB CDR3s in all four CD4+ subsets of Type 1 diabetes patients.

Their target antigens are unknown. Sequencing targeted expressed TCRB transcripts, as all isolated RNA had been reverse transcribed. Clones were read by immunoSEQ multiplex PCR, and TCRdb kept only the in-frame ones, dropping some. The sample lists over 650,000 clones, over 13% occurring once. The specimen was naive CD4+ T cells from blood. The receptors stem from a man aged 18 to 35 with type 1 diabetes.

This clone has a handful of counts. The rearrangement links TRBV30 to TRBJ2-7; TRBD1 matches 8 bases. V gave up 6 bases and J gave up 4 bases; unmatched junction bases: 8. This CDR3 has 13 amino acids. Looked up from germline, CDR1 is GTSNPN and CDR2 is SVGIG (reference sequence). The chain's CDR3 is CACRDRLIYEQYF. The CDR3 nucleotides read TGTGCCTGCCGGGACAGGCTAATTTACGAGCAGTACTTC.

This clone was counted between two and nine times. The DNA of the CDR3 is TGTGCCAGCAGCTTAGAGGATGCAGATACGCAGTATTTT. Translation: CASSLEDADTQYF. This chain connects TRBV7-6 to TRBJ2-3; D is uncertain. V was clipped by 1 base and J by 4 bases, with 6 bases between them. Germline assignment: CDR1 SGHVS and CDR2 FNYEAQ. CDR3 length: 13 amino acids.

V usage is TRBV11-2 and J usage is TRBJ2-2; unclear D gene. Looked up from germline, CDR1 is SGHAT and CDR2 is FQNNGV. CDR3 length: 15 amino acids. Trimming shortened V by 6 bases and J by 5 bases, and 16 bases separated the two germline ends. CDR3 sequence reads: CASRLWSTQTGELFF. The CDR3 coding sequence is TGTGCCAGCAGGTTATGGTCTACCCAAACCGGGGAGCTGTTTTTT.

With respect to this clone: The sample holds other DNA sequences that translate to the same CDR3. CDR3 residues: CASSIGQGGIQYF. In DNA form, the CDR3 reads TGTGCCAGCAGCATAGGACAGGGGGGCATTCAGTACTTC. The chain is built from TRBV11-3 and TRBJ2-4; 10 positions match TRBD1. V lost 5 bases, J lost 9 bases, and 4 bases stayed unmatched. The CDR3 is 13 residues long. Germline CDR1 is SGHNT and CDR2 is YENEEA.

This chain uses TRBV7-2 with TRBJ2-5; D might be TRBD1 or TRBD2, each matching 5 bases. V gave up 1 base and J gave up 14 bases, with 14 bases separating them. Germline CDR1 reads SGHTA; CDR2 reads FQGNSA. The CDR3 contains 12 residues. CDR3 bases: TGTGCCAGCAGCTTAGACGGGGCAGGGTCATACTTC. Its protein product is CASSLDGAGSYF.

This clone occurred a few times. The chain recombines TRBV30 with TRBJ2-1, with 12 bases lining up with TRBD2. The CDR3 length is 16 residues. Trimming took 1 base from V and 8 from J; bases not matched to a gene: 9. Per germline, CDR1 GTSNPN and CDR2 SVGIG (reference sequence). The CDR3 sequence is CAWSAFLAGGIDEQFF. CDR3 in DNA: TGTGCCTGGAGTGCCTTTCTAGCGGGAGGGATAGATGAGCAGTTCTTC.

The rearrangement uses TRBV2 and TRBJ2-1, with 9 bases fitting TRBD2. The CDR3 has 16 residues. Germline assignment: CDR1 SNHLY and CDR2 FYNNEI. V lost 7 bases, J lost 8 bases, and 15 bases stayed unmatched. CDR3 nucleotide sequence: TGTGCCAGCACCCCCCAGGGGCTAGCGGGATTGGATGAGCAGTTCTTC. Its translation is CASTPQGLAGLDEQFF. Filled out from reference TRBV2 and TRBJ2-1, the complete variable domain reads EPEVTQTPSHQVTQMGQEVILRCVPISNHLYFYWYRQILGQKVEFLVSFYNNEISEKSEIFDDQFSVERPDGSNFTLKIRSTKLEDSAMYFCASTPQGLAGLDEQFFGPGTRLTVL.

As to this clone: This specimen includes other DNA sequences encoding the same CDR3. This CDR3 is CASSPPKETQYF. The CDR3 bases are TGTGCCAGCTCACCACCGAAAGAGACCCAGTACTTC. The chain employs TRBV18 and TRBJ2-5; no clear D gene. Germline V gene data show CDR1 as KGHSH and CDR2 as LQKENI. The ends were cut back, 0 bases at V and 3 bases at J, with 2 bases in the middle. The CDR3 runs 12 residues.

This clone was found a few times. Other DNA sequences in this specimen translate into the identical CDR3. This chain connects TRBV30 to TRBJ2-2; a possible D gene is TRBD2 (5 bases). V lost 2 bases and J 1 base, leaving 5 bases between the germline ends. The germline gives CDR1 GTSNPN, CDR2 SVGIG (reference sequence). This CDR3 spans 13 amino acids. The CDR3 here is CAWSRGNTGELFF. The CDR3 region has the DNA TGTGCCTGGAGTCGGGGGAACACCGGGGAGCTGTTTTTT.

V is TRBV2 and J is TRBJ2-7, with D perhaps matching TRBD2 (6 bases). Germline CDR1 is SNHLY and CDR2 is FYNNEI. V shed 0 bases and J shed 0 bases, with 9 bases lying between them. CDR3 length: 15 residues. CDR3 DNA: TGTGCCAGCAGTGAAGCAACGGGGGTCTCCTACGAGCAGTACTTC. Translating gives CASSEATGVSYEQYF.

This clone appeared a few times. V gene TRBV5-1 combines with J gene TRBJ2-5, with 11 nucleotides matching TRBD2. The length of the CDR3 is 15 residues. Germline lookup yields CDR1 SGHRS and CDR2 YFSETQ. V was pared by 4 bases and J by 4 bases, with 6 bases of the junction left unmatched. The CDR3 sequence is CASSKTLAGGETQYF. In DNA form, the CDR3 reads TGCGCCAGCAGCAAAACTCTAGCGGGAGGAGAGACCCAGTACTTC.

The chain recombines TRBV7-9 with TRBJ2-5, with D perhaps assigned TRBD1 or TRBD2 (6 bases each). Germline V gene sequence: CDR1 SEHNR, CDR2 FQNEAQ (reference sequence). There are 16 residues in the CDR3. Trimming pared 4 bases from V and 1 base from J, leaving 16 bases between. CDR3 region: CASSSQQGLLQETQYF. In DNA, the CDR3 is TGTGCCAGCAGCTCACAACAGGGACTCCTCCAAGAGACCCAGTACTTC.

This clone has a handful of counts. This rearrangement joins TRBV6-5 to TRBJ1-1; maybe TRBD1 (6 bases). Trimming removed 4 bases from V and 2 bases from J, with 14 bases in between. Germline assignment: CDR1 MNHEY and CDR2 SVGAGI. The CDR3 is 15 amino acids. DNA of the CDR3: TGTGCCAGCAGTTCCCCGGTCAGGGGAAACACTGAAGCTTTCTTT. Its translation is CASSSPVRGNTEAFF.

The CDR3 region is CASSLTGGSNQPQHF. CDR3 bases: TGTGCCAGCAGCTTAACGGGCGGGAGCAATCAGCCCCAGCATTTT. The chain is built from TRBV7-3 and TRBJ1-5; D is ambiguous. Germline V gene sequence: CDR1 SGHTA, CDR2 FQGTGA. This CDR3 has 15 amino acids. Trimming pared 0 bases from V and 1 base from J, leaving 7 bases between. Full variable domain (rest looked up from reference TRBV7-3 and TRBJ1-5): GAGVSQTPSNKVTEKGKYVELRCDPISGHTALYWYRQSLGQGPEFLIYFQGTGAADDSGLPNDRFFAVRPEGSVSTLKIQRTERGDSAVYLCASSLTGGSNQPQHFGDGTRLSIL.

The rearrangement joins TRBV5-1 to TRBJ2-5, with D perhaps matching TRBD1 (6 bases). This CDR3 region has 14 residues. Trimming cost V 3 bases and J 4 bases, with 13 bases left between them. Looked up from germline, CDR1 is SGHRS and CDR2 is YFSETQ. The chain's CDR3 is CASSWGTTRETQYF. CDR3 in DNA: TGCGCCAGCAGCTGGGGGACAACGCGAGAGACCCAGTACTTC.

A few counts support this clone. The DNA for the CDR3 is TGTGCCTGGAGTGTAGGGGGGTCTAGGGCTTTCTTT. It is translated as CAWSVGGSRAFF. V and J are TRBV30 and TRBJ1-1, with D tentatively TRBD1 (6 bases). The V end was cut by 0 bases, the J end by 11 bases, with 13 bases between. The CDR3 extends over 12 amino acids. Germline CDR1 and CDR2: GTSNPN and SVGIG (reference sequence).

The chain joins TRBV15 to TRBJ2-3; 7 bases are shared with TRBD2. CDR1 and CDR2 (germline): LNHNV, YYDKDF (reference sequence). The CDR3 covers 13 residues. V trimming: 8 bases; J trimming: 2 bases; junction bases outside the gene matches: 4. The CDR3 spells CATRGGSTDTQYF. As DNA, the CDR3 is TGTGCCACCCGCGGGGGATCCACAGATACGCAGTATTTT.

This clone appeared a few times. The chain is built from TRBV25-1 and TRBJ2-1; 10 bases are shared with TRBD1. V dropped 3 bases and J dropped 5; count of bases not matched to a gene: 4. Per germline, CDR1 MGHDK and CDR2 SYGVNS. The CDR3 extends over 15 amino acids. The DNA for the CDR3 is TGTGCCAGCAGTGACTGGGACAGGGGCGACAATGAGCAGTTCTTC. This gives the protein CASSDWDRGDNEQFF.

This clone was counted a few times. The DNA for the CDR3 is TGCAGCGTTGACGGGGTGACCCAGTACTTC. It codes for CSVDGVTQYF. The V and J genes are TRBV29-1 and TRBJ2-5; D is perhaps TRBD2 (5 bases). There are 10 residues in the CDR3. V lost 3 bases, J lost 7 bases, and 6 bases lay in between. The germline V gene encodes CDR1 SQVTM and CDR2 ANQGSEA.

The rearrangement links TRBV15 to TRBJ2-6, with 12 bases that match TRBD1. The J segment lost 0 bases and the V segment lost 0 bases, leaving 6 bases of the junction unmatched. This CDR3 is 20 amino acids long. Germline V gives CDR1 LNHNV, CDR2 YYDKDF (reference sequence). The CDR3 DNA reads as TGTGCCACCAGCAGAGATCGGGACAGGGGGCTCCCCTCTGGGGCCAACGTCCTGACTTTC. It translates to CATSRDRDRGLPSGANVLTF.

This clone was counted a few times. The V gene is TRBV30, the J gene TRBJ1-3, with D possibly being TRBD1 (5 bases). Germline V gene lookup returns CDR1 GTSNPN and CDR2 SVGIG (reference sequence). This CDR3 spans 14 amino acids. V was shortened by 4 bases and J by 2 bases, with 12 bases between the two germline ends. The CDR3 loop is CAWNGAGTGNTIYF. The CDR3, as DNA: TGTGCCTGGAATGGGGCAGGGACTGGAAACACCATATATTTT.

A few counts support this clone. A read error may explain this, as a much larger clone is one base away. The CDR3 protein is CASSSSYEQYF. In DNA, the CDR3 is TGTGCCAGCAGCTCCTCCTACGAGCAGTACTTC. V usage is TRBV11-2 and J usage is TRBJ2-7; D unresolved. This CDR3 has 11 residues. Per the germline V gene, CDR1 is SGHAT and CDR2 is FQNNGV. V lost 4 bases and J 0 bases, leaving 1 base between the germline ends.

The V and J genes are TRBV5-4 and TRBJ2-7; D perhaps matches TRBD1 (5 bases). This CDR3 has 13 residues. V lost 4 bases to trimming and J lost 3 bases, with 11 bases between them. Germline V gene sequence: CDR1 SGHNT, CDR2 YYREEE (reference sequence). The CDR3 DNA sequence: TGTGCCAGCAGCGCCCCAGGGAACTACGAGCAGTACTTC. Translation: CASSAPGNYEQYF. The whole variable domain, remainder taken from reference TRBV5-4 and TRBJ2-7, is ETGVTQSPTHLIKTRGQQVTLRCSSQSGHNTVSWYQQALGQGPQFIFQYYREEENGRGNFPPRFSGLQFPNYSSELNVNALELDDSALYLCASSAPGNYEQYFGPGTRLTVT.

The rearrangement joins TRBV15 to TRBJ2-2; 10 bases match TRBD2. Looked up from germline, CDR1 is LNHNV and CDR2 is YYDKDF (reference sequence). The V segment lost 6 bases and the J segment 5 bases; nucleotides outside the gene matches: 6. This CDR3 spans 15 amino acids. CDR3 in amino acids: CATRATSGQTGELFF. The CDR3 DNA reads TGTGCCACCAGGGCGACTAGCGGGCAAACCGGGGAGCTGTTTTTT.

The CDR3 loop reads CASSLRTGDGELFF. The CDR3 DNA sequence: TGCGCCAGCAGCCTTCGGACAGGGGACGGGGAGCTGTTTTTT. V usage is TRBV5-1 and J usage is TRBJ2-2; 9 nucleotides line up with TRBD1. Trimming took 4 bases from V and 7 from J; bases not matched to a gene: 5. Germline lookup yields CDR1 SGHRS and CDR2 YFSETQ. The CDR3 contains 14 residues.

The chain uses TRBV9 and TRBJ2-5, with D possibly matching TRBD1 (5 bases). V dropped 3 bases and J dropped 2 bases, with 14 bases sitting between them. The CDR3 is 15 residues long. Germline V gene sequence: CDR1 SGDLS, CDR2 YYNGEE. CDR3 nucleotide sequence: TGTGCCAGCAGCGGATTTCAGGGTAGTCAAGAGACCCAGTACTTC. Translated, it gives CASSGFQGSQETQYF.